A single sample is the source of the 19 T cell receptor delta chains below, sequenced in a study of human gamma delta and Vdelta1 T cells. TCRdb processed the PCR reads again with the CATT caller. Among about 820 delta-chain clones listed, 17% were seen once. The sample taken for sequencing was Vdelta1 gamma-delta T cells from blood. The receptors originated from a human donor in good health.

This clone qualifies as medium-sized. The chain combines TRDV1 with TRDJ1, with 8 bases fitting TRDD3. The V gene's germline CDR1 is TSWWSYY and CDR2 QGS. This CDR3 has 22 amino acids. J was trimmed by 5 bases and V by 5 bases; bases with no gene match: 31. The CDR3 loop is CALGNPPTPIMRPNWGADKLIF. Written as DNA, the CDR3 is TGTGCTCTTGGGAACCCCCCCACCCCGATAATGCGTCCTAACTGGGGGGCAGATAAACTCATCTTT.

By its share, this clone is medium-sized. Different DNA sequences within this sample yield the same CDR3. The V gene is TRDV1, the J gene TRDJ1; D not resolved. V was shortened by 5 bases and J by 8 bases, with 21 bases between the two germline ends. The CDR3 sequence is 15 residues long. The germline CDR1 and CDR2 sequences are TSWWSYY and QGS. CDR3 sequence reads: CALGPRIPPPGKLIF. CDR3 nucleotides: TGTGCTCTTGGGCCCCGGATCCCTCCGCCCGGGAAACTCATCTTT.

In this sample, this clone turned up a few times. The mismatch at residue 14 between this DNA's translation and the TCRdb protein of a much larger clone likely reflects a read error; the protein shown is translated from the DNA. V is TRDV1 and J is TRDJ1; 9 nucleotides line up with TRDD3. The CDR3 loop spans 19 amino acids. V shed 7 bases and J 4 bases; nucleotides not matched to a gene: 22. Germline assignment: CDR1 TSWWSYY and CDR2 QGS. CDR3 DNA: TGTGCTCTTGACCAAGGGTCCGGGGGATACCTAAAGAGCATCGATAAACTCATCTTT. The encoded protein is CALDQGSGGYLKSIDKLIF.

Worth noting for this clone: A much larger clone differs from this one at a single base, so this may be a read error. The gene calls are TRDV1 and TRDJ1, with 11 bases identical to TRDD3. The germline CDR1 and CDR2 sequences are TSWWSYY and QGS. Unmatched junction bases numbered 41, after V lost 5 bases and J lost 0 bases. This CDR3 has 28 residues. CDR3 in DNA: TGTGCTCTTGGGTTCCGGGCCTTCAGATCTTGGAACACCTTCCTACGTCTGGGGGATACAGCGTACACCGATAAACTCATCTTT. Its protein product is CALGFRAFRSWNTFLRLGDTAYTDKLIF.

This clone has more than one count but fewer than ten. V usage is TRDV1 and J usage is TRDJ3, with D possibly TRDD1 on 5 matching bases. The CDR3 has 18 amino acids. Trimming left V 9 bases short and J 0 bases short, with 18 bases between. CDR1 TSWWSYY and CDR2 QGS come from the germline V gene. Here the CDR3 DNA reads TGTGCTCTCGTACCCGGAATAGGAGCCTCCTGGGACACCCGACAGATGTTTTTC. Its translation is CALVPGIGASWDTRQMFF.

This clone appeared a few times. Only one base separates this from a far larger clonotype, so it likely reflects a read error. This same CDR3 is encoded by further DNA sequences in the sample. The genes are TRDV1 and TRDJ1, with TRDD3 matching over 7 bases. The CDR3 loop spans 21 amino acids. Trimming removed 2 bases from V and 0 bases from J; junction bases left unmatched: 21. The germline V gene encodes CDR1 TSWWSYY and CDR2 QGS. The CDR3 nucleotides read TGTGCTCTTGGGGAAACGGATGGTGGGATACAGGCCCGGGATTACACCGATAAACTCATCTTT. Amino acids: CALGETDGGIQARDYTDKLIF.

Sample share makes this clone medium-sized. This rearrangement joins TRDV1 to TRDJ1, with 7 bases aligning to TRDD2. This CDR3 contains 19 residues. The J segment lost 3 bases and the V segment lost 1 base, leaving 17 bases of the junction unmatched. The germline V gene encodes CDR1 TSWWSYY and CDR2 QGS. DNA of the CDR3: TGTGCTCTTGGGGAACAGTGCTTCCTAGGATCAAATGGGGCCGATAAACTCATCTTT. As protein: CALGEQCFLGSNGADKLIF.

This clone has more than one count but fewer than ten. V usage is TRDV1 and J usage is TRDJ1; 8 nucleotides agree with TRDD3. The J segment lost 1 base and the V segment lost 3 bases, leaving 10 bases of the junction unmatched. This CDR3 contains 17 residues. Looked up from germline, CDR1 is TSWWSYY and CDR2 is QGS. The CDR3 DNA sequence: TGTGCTCTTGGGGACGTCCTGGGGGACTCCCCCACCGATAAACTCATCTTT. It specifies CALGDVLGDSPTDKLIF.

The table lists this clone with a few counts. The chain couples TRDV1 to TRDJ1; TRDD3 matches 7 bases. The CDR3 extends over 26 amino acids. Unmatched junction bases numbered 35, after V lost 1 base and J lost 0 bases. From germline, CDR1 is TSWWSYY and CDR2 QGS. The CDR3, as DNA: TGTGCTCTTGGGGAACCCACTCCATTTTTTTCCTCCGAAGGATACGCCATCTTTACTTACACCGATAAACTCATCTTT. Its translation: CALGEPTPFFSSEGYAIFTYTDKLIF.

In its sample, this clone is medium-sized (0.01 to 0.1%). This chain joins TRDV1 and TRDJ1, with 7 bases aligning to TRDD3. CDR1 and CDR2 (germline): TSWWSYY, QGS. V shed 4 bases, J shed 3 bases, and the junction held 17 bases outside the gene matches. This CDR3 has 18 amino acids. CDR3 sequence reads: CALGVKTPGPWGADKLIF. The DNA for the CDR3 is TGTGCTCTTGGGGTCAAGACGCCCGGGCCCTGGGGGGCCGATAAACTCATCTTT.

This clone is large within its sample. Additional DNA sequences in this sample encode the identical CDR3. The V and J genes are TRDV1 and TRDJ1; D unresolved. Germline assignment: CDR1 TSWWSYY and CDR2 QGS. There are 15 residues in the CDR3. V lost 0 bases, J lost 3 bases, and 11 bases lay in between. The CDR3 DNA sequence: TGTGCTCTTGGGGAACTAGACGTTAAGGCCGATAAACTCATCTTT. The encoded protein is CALGELDVKADKLIF.

As concerns this clone: Given a far larger clone just one base away, this is likely a sequencing read error. The V call is TRDV1, the J call TRDJ1; 13 bases fit TRDD3. The ends lost 0 bases at V and 0 bases at J; junction bases unmatched: 16. Germline V gives CDR1 TSWWSYY, CDR2 QGS. The CDR3 consists of 22 residues. Here the CDR3 DNA reads TGTGCTCTTGGGGAACTCCCCTCTTACTGGGGGATACGAAGGGCGTACACCGATAAACTCATCTTT. Translating gives CALGELPSYWGIRRAYTDKLIF.

J is TRDJ1 and V is TRDV1; D ambiguous. CDR3 length: 18 amino acids. Germline V lookup: CDR1 TSWWSYY, CDR2 QGS. Trimming removed 3 bases at V and 1 base at J, with 21 bases between. The CDR3 DNA sequence: TGTGCTCTTGGGGAGCAAGGAGCTTACGCGGCGGTCACCGATAAACTCATCTTT. This codes for CALGEQGAYAAVTDKLIF.

A few counts support this clone. This sequence joins TRDV1 and TRDJ1; no definite D call. CDR3 size: 19 residues. In germline, CDR1 is TSWWSYY, CDR2 QGS. The V end lost 5 bases, the J end lost 0 bases, and 25 bases lay between the germline ends. The CDR3 sequence is CALGNQHDGTQDYTDKLIF. The CDR3 nucleotides are TGTGCTCTTGGGAACCAGCACGACGGGACCCAGGATTACACCGATAAACTCATCTTT.

This clone is classed as large. Other DNA sequences in this specimen translate into the identical CDR3. The rearrangement uses TRDV1 and TRDJ1; perhaps TRDD3 as D (6 bases). The CDR3 consists of 24 residues. Germline V gene data show CDR1 as TSWWSYY and CDR2 as QGS. The V end lost 1 base, the J end lost 0 bases, and 36 bases lay between the germline ends. The CDR3 DNA sequence: TGTGCTCTTGGGGAACCCCCCTTCTGGGGCGTTGGTGGGGGCCGGATTGTCTACACCGATAAACTCATCTTT. This gives the protein CALGEPPFWGVGGGRIVYTDKLIF.

This clone is classed as medium-sized (0.01 to 0.1%). Other DNA variants within this sample encode the same CDR3. J is TRDJ1 and V is TRDV1, with 9 bases lining up with TRDD3. This CDR3 has 26 amino acids. Germline CDR1 reads TSWWSYY; CDR2 reads QGS. V was clipped by 0 bases and J by 0 bases; unmatched bases: 32. CDR3 loop: CALGELYPSHTTYWGTLDMYTDKLIF. In nucleotides, the CDR3 is TGTGCTCTTGGGGAACTTTATCCTTCCCACACGACCTACTGGGGGACCCTCGATATGTACACCGATAAACTCATCTTT.

There are a few counts of this clone. J is TRDJ1 and V is TRDV1; D remains ambiguous. There are 18 residues in the CDR3. Germline CDR1 TSWWSYY, CDR2 QGS. Deletions cut 0 bases from V and 0 bases from J, with 17 bases between. The CDR3 sequence is CALGELWAWESYTDKLIF. The CDR3 region has the DNA TGTGCTCTTGGGGAACTATGGGCGTGGGAGAGTTACACCGATAAACTCATCTTT.

This clone appeared a few times. The TCRdb protein, from a much larger clone, departs from this DNA's translation at residue 18, likely by read error; the protein shown derives from the DNA. This rearrangement joins TRDV1 to TRDJ1, with 7 bases lining up with TRDD3. Per germline, CDR1 TSWWSYY and CDR2 QGS. V shed 0 bases, J shed 6 bases, and the junction held 31 bases outside the gene matches. This CDR3 spans 23 amino acids. The CDR3 DNA follows: TGTGCTCTTGGGGAACTAAGCGACCCGATTTGGCAGGTAAAATCGTGGGGGACAAATAAACTCATCTTT. Translating gives CALGELSDPIWQVKSWGTNKLIF.

A few counts support this clone. A far larger clone is only one base removed, so a read error is likely. The chain is built from TRDV1 and TRDJ1; 11 bases map to TRDD3. Germline CDR1 TSWWSYY, CDR2 QGS. The trim removed 2 bases at V and 4 bases at J, leaving 21 bases unmatched. The CDR3 totals 21 residues. The CDR3 loop is CALGEEQEYWGIYSRVDKLIF. CDR3 coding DNA: TGTGCTCTTGGGGAAGAGCAGGAGTACTGGGGGATATACAGTAGAGTCGATAAACTCATCTTT.